These T cell receptor beta chains were read from a single sample in a study of cytomegalovirus exposure and HLA in healthy donors. Assay used: immunoSEQ multiplex PCR; TCRdb lists only in-frame clones, some missing. The data contain about 180,000 clones, under 80% of them seen just once; the ten biggest clones take up less than 15%. The material sequenced was PBMCs. The receptors stem from a woman aged 50 to 65 in good health and CMV-seropositive. CDR3s include the opening cysteine and the closing phenylalanine or tryptophan. D genes are given only for firm matches. A row's size may be missing; if present it is once, few, many or a size class.

D gene	V gene	J gene	clone size	CDR3 DNA	CDR3 protein
.	TRBV18	TRBJ1-2	few	TGTGCCAGCTCACCACCGGCAGGCTATGGCTACACCTTC	CASSPPAGYGYTF
.	TRBV7-8	TRBJ1-1	few	TGTGCCAGCAGCTTATACTATGGGTCCAGAGCTTTCTTT	CASSLYYGSRAFF
.	TRBV30	TRBJ2-5	.	TGTGCCTTCAATCTGTGGGGGGGGGCGGGAGAGACCCAGTACTTC	CAFNLWGGAGETQYF
TRBD2	TRBV7-9	TRBJ2-3	.	TGTGCCAGCAGCCCCGGGGGGAGCACAGATACGCAGTATTTT	CASSPGGSTDTQYF
.	TRBV27	TRBJ1-5	.	TGTGCCAGCAGTTTCGGACAGTTCAATCAGCCCCAGCATTTT	CASSFGQFNQPQHF
TRBD1	TRBV6-4	TRBJ1-2	.	TGTGCCAGTCGACAGGGGGCCAGCTATGGCTACACCTTC	CASRQGASYGYTF
TRBD1	TRBV19	TRBJ1-2	.	TGTGCCAGTAGCCTCAGGAAACAGGGGGCGGGCTATGGCTACACCTTC	CASSLRKQGAGYGYTF
.	TRBV30	TRBJ1-2	.	TGTGCCTGGAGTTCTCCGACTGCTAACTATGGCTACACCTTC	CAWSSPTANYGYTF
.	TRBV7-9	TRBJ1-1	.	TGTGCCAGCAGCCCGTGGGAGGGAGACATGAACACTGAAGCTTTCTTT	CASSPWEGDMNTEAFF
.	TRBV7-9	TRBJ1-1	.	TGTGCCAGCAGCTTAGGAGGGGGCACTGAAGCTTTCTTT	CASSLGGGTEAFF
TRBD1	TRBV6-6	TRBJ2-1	.	TGTGCCAGCAGCCCCAGCGGATTAGGGGGCGAGCAGTTCTTC	CASSPSGLGGEQFF
.	TRBV25-1	TRBJ2-3	.	TGTGCCAGCCTAGGGACATTTCACACAGATACGCAGTATTTT	CASLGTFHTDTQYF
TRBD2	TRBV2	TRBJ2-1	once	TGTGCCAGCAGTTCTAGCGGGGGGTCCTACAATGAGCAGTTCTTC	CASSSSGGSYNEQFF
.	TRBV6-1	TRBJ1-3	few	TGTGCCAGCAGTCCCCAGGGTATTTCTGGAAACACCATATATTTT	CASSPQGISGNTIYF
.	TRBV6-6	TRBJ2-3	.	TGTGCCAGCAGTTACTTAAGACAGGGGAGGGCAGATACGCAGTATTTT	CASSYLRQGRADTQYF
TRBD1	TRBV18	TRBJ1-3	.	TGTGCCAGCTCACCACTCAGGACAGGGGCAAATGGAAACACCATATATTTT	CASSPLRTGANGNTIYF
.	TRBV5-6	TRBJ2-3	.	TGTGCCAGCAGCTTTTATTTGGATACGCAGTATTTT	CASSFYLDTQYF
.	TRBV27	TRBJ1-1	few	TGTGCCAGCAGTTTTTCCTCGAACACTGAAGCTTTCTTT	CASSFSSNTEAFF
TRBD2	TRBV27	TRBJ2-1	.	TGTGCCAGCAGTCCGGGGACTAGCGGGGCCTACAATGAGCAGTTCTTC	CASSPGTSGAYNEQFF
.	TRBV5-5	TRBJ1-5	.	TGTGCCAGCAGCCGACAGTCCAATCAGCCCCAGCATTTT	CASSRQSNQPQHF
TRBD1	TRBV19	TRBJ2-3	few	TGTGCCAGTAGTACTTCAGGGGGCTGGGGAGATACGCAGTATTTT	CASSTSGGWGDTQYF
.	TRBV21-1	TRBJ1-2	.	TGTGCCAGCAGCAAATGGGGCGCCCCGCTCCAGGGCTACACCTTC	CASSKWGAPLQGYTF
.	TRBV5-1	TRBJ1-1	.	TGCGCCAGCAGCTTGGGACTCGAGAACACTGAAGCTTTCTTT	CASSLGLENTEAFF
.	TRBV27	TRBJ2-7	once	TGTGCCAGCAGTTGGGGCAGCCTCTCCTACGAGCAGTACTTC	CASSWGSLSYEQYF
TRBD2	TRBV7-3	TRBJ2-1	.	TGTGCCAGCAGCAGCGGGGGGGCGAACAATGAGCAGTTCTTC	CASSSGGANNEQFF
TRBD1	TRBV7-6	TRBJ2-3	.	TGTGCCAGCAGCACCGGACAGGGGGATACAGATACGCAGTATTTT	CASSTGQGDTDTQYF